The TCR beta chain described here comes from a study of T cell responses to AZD1222 COVID-19 vaccine. About this clone itself: Its antigen is unidentified.

V was pared by 4 bases and J by 3 bases, with 5 bases of the junction left unmatched. The CDR3 is 13 amino acids. Germline loops: CDR1 SQVTM, CDR2 ANQGSEA. TCRdb's copy holds only in-frame clones and misses some; the assay was immunoSEQ multiplex PCR. This sample has under 95,000 clones; approximately 86% occur once, and the top ten carry 6% to 9%. Points from the study as a whole: Per reports, nearly half of all spike-specific TCRs target regions that are unmutated in variants.

The clonotype was recovered from an adult in good health. The chain carries TRBV29-1 and TRBJ1-1, with 7 bases fitting TRBD1. The specimen comprised peripheral blood, sampled on day 0 of AZD1222 vaccination. CDR3 protein: CSVAPTGDTEAFF. The CDR3 DNA sequence: TGCAGCGTTGCCCCCACAGGGGACACTGAAGCTTTCTTT.